The clone carrying this TCR beta chain turned up a few times. This sample was taken from a study of CD8 T cells in Susac syndrome. Reverse transcription of roughly 0.5 to 1 ug RNA was performed with random hexamers. TCRdb independently ran MiXCR on the immunoSEQ multiplex PCR reads; one entry per CDR3 protein. The sample lists some 300,000 distinct CDR3 sequences; approximately 84% were seen once. Negative isolation yielded CD4+ and CD8+ T cells, and FACS enriched TEMRA cells. The sample comprised CD8+ T cells from PBMCs. The sequence was collected from a human donor with multiple sclerosis.

The CDR3 region has the DNA TGCGCCAGCAGCCAAGTAGGGGGTATCGAGACCCAGTACTTC. Translating it yields CASSQVGGIETQYF. V gene TRBV4-1 combines with J gene TRBJ2-5; D might be TRBD1 (6 bases). Germline V gene lookup returns CDR1 MGHRA and CDR2 YSYEKL. V was shortened by 1 base and J by 5 bases, with 11 bases between the two germline ends. This CDR3 has 14 amino acids.